This TCR beta chain was obtained from a study of OX40 agonist ivuxolimab in advanced cancers. Concerning this clone: Its antigen is unknown.

There are 15 residues in the CDR3. Trimming left V 5 bases short and J 1 base short, with 14 bases between. Germline-derived CDR1 and CDR2 are SGHNT and YENEEA. Findings and caveats of the study: Among the lowest peripheral clonal expansion occurred in 0.1-3.0 mg/kg partial responders.

Sequenced by immunoSEQ multiplex PCR; TCRdb stores in-frame clones only, minus some. This sample has approximately 90,000 clones, with over 75% found just once. This material consisted of CD4+ or CD8+ T cells sorted from blood, taken in a trial of the OX40 agonist ivuxolimab. This rearrangement joins TRBV11-3 to TRBJ1-2; D is unclear. The receptor's source is an adult with an advanced solid tumor such as melanoma, head and neck, liver or kidney cancer. CDR3: CASSVTDPLNYGYTF. CDR3 DNA: TGTGCCAGCAGCGTAACGGATCCACTTAACTATGGCTACACCTTC.